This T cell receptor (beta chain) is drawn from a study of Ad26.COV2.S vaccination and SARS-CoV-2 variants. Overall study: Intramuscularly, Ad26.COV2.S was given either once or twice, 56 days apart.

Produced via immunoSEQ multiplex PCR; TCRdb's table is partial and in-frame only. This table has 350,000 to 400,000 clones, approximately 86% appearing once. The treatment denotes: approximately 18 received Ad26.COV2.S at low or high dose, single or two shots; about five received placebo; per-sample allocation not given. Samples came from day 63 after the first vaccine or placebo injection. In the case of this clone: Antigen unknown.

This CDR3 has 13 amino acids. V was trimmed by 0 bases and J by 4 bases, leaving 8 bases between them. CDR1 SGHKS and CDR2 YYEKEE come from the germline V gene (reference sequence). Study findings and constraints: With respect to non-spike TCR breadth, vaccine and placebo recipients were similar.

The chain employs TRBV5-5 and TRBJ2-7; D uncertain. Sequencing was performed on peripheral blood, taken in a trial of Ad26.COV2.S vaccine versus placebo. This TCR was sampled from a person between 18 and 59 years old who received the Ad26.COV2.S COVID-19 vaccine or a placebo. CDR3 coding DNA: TGTGCCAGCAGCTTGGCCCCCATGTACGAGCAGTACTTC. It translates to CASSLAPMYEQYF.